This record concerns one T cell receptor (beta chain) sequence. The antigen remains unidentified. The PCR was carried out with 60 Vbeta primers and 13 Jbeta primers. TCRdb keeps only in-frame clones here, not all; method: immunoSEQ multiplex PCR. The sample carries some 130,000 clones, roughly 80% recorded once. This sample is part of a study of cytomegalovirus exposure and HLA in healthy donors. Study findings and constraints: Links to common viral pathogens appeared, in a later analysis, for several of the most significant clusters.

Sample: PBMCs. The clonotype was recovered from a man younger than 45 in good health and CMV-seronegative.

Written as DNA, the CDR3 is TGTGCCAGCAGCTCCACTAGCGTCGAAGAGACCCAGTACTTC. Amino acids: CASSSTSVEETQYF. The V and J genes are TRBV5-4 and TRBJ2-5; 7 bases line up with TRBD2. Per the germline V gene, CDR1 is SGHNT and CDR2 is YYREEE (reference sequence). V was pared by 3 bases and J by 3 bases, with 5 bases of the junction left unmatched. This CDR3 is 14 amino acids long.